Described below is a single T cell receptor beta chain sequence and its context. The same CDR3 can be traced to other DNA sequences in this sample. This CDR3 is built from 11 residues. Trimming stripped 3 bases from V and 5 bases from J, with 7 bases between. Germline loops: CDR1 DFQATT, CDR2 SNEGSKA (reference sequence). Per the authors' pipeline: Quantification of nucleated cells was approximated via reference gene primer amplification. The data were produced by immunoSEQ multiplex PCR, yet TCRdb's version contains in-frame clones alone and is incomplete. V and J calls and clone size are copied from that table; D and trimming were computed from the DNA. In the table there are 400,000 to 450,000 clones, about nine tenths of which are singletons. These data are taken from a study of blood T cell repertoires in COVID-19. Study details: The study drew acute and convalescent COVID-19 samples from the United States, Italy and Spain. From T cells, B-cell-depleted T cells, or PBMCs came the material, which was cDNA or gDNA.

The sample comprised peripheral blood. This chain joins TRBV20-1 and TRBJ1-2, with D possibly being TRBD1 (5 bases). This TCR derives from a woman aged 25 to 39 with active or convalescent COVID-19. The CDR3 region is CSASGGYGYTF. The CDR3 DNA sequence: TGCAGTGCTAGCGGGGGTTATGGCTACACCTTC.